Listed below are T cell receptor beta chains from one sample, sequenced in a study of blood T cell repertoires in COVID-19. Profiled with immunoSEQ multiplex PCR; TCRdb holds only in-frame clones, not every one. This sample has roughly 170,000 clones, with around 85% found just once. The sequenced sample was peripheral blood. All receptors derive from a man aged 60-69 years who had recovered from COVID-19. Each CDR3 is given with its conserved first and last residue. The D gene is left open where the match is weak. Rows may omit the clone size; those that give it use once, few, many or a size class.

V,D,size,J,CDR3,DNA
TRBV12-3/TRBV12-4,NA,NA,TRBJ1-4,CASKGSTFEKLFF,TGTGCCAGCAAGGGGTCCACATTCGAAAAACTGTTTTTT
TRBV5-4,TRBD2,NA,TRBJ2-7,CASSFGTSGGGTGQYF,TGTGCCAGCAGCTTCGGGACTAGCGGGGGGGGTACGGGGCAGTACTTC
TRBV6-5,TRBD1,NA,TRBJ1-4,CASGGQGATNEKLFF,TGTGCCAGCGGGGGACAGGGGGCAACTAATGAAAAACTGTTTTTT
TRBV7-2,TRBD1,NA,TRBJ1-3,CASSLTTGVGNTIYF,TGTGCCAGCAGCTTAACCACAGGGGTAGGAAACACCATATATTTT
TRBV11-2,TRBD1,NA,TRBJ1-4,CASRGTGGGKLFF,TGTGCCAGCAGAGGGACAGGGGGCGGTAAACTGTTTTTT
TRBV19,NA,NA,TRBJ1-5,CASTTLGRGGGNQPQHF,TGTGCCAGTACCACACTCGGGCGGGGCGGCGGCAATCAGCCCCAGCATTTT
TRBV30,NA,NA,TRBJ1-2,CAWMRFIDRPPDGYTF,TGTGCCTGGATGAGGTTTATTGACAGGCCGCCGGATGGCTACACCTTC
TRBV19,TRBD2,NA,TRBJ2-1,CASSILEKRGSYNEQFF,TGTGCCAGTAGTATCCTGGAGAAGCGGGGCTCCTACAATGAGCAGTTCTTC
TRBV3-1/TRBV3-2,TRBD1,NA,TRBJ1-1,CASSLGTGGKAAFF,TGTGCCAGCAGCCTAGGGACAGGAGGAAAAGCAGCTTTCTTT
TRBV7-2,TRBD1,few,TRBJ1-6,CASSTRQGSPSPLHF,TGTGCCAGCAGCACCAGACAGGGTTCGCCTTCACCCCTCCACTTT
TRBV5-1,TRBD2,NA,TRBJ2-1,CASSLTAGAETGNEQFF,TGCGCCAGCAGCTTGACAGCGGGGGCAGAAACAGGCAATGAGCAGTTCTTC
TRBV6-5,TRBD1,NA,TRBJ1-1,CASSYRRTGNTEAFF,TGTGCCAGCAGTTACCGACGGACAGGGAACACTGAAGCTTTCTTT
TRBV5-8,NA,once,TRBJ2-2,CAAGNTGELFF,TGTGCCGCGGGGAACACCGGGGAGCTGTTTTTT
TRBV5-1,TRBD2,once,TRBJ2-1,CASSFTSAGEGEQFF,TGCGCCAGCAGCTTTACCTCTGCGGGGGAGGGTGAGCAGTTCTTC
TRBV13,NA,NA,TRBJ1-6,CASSLQQGKFYNSPLHF,TGTGCCAGCAGCTTGCAACAGGGTAAATTTTATAATTCACCCCTCCACTTT
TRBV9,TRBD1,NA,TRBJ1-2,CASSVADRGLGYGYTF,TGTGCCAGCAGCGTAGCCGACAGGGGGCTGGGCTATGGCTACACCTTC
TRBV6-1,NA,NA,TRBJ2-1,CASSEVGVGNEQFF,TGTGCCAGCAGTGAAGTAGGGGTGGGCAATGAGCAGTTCTTC